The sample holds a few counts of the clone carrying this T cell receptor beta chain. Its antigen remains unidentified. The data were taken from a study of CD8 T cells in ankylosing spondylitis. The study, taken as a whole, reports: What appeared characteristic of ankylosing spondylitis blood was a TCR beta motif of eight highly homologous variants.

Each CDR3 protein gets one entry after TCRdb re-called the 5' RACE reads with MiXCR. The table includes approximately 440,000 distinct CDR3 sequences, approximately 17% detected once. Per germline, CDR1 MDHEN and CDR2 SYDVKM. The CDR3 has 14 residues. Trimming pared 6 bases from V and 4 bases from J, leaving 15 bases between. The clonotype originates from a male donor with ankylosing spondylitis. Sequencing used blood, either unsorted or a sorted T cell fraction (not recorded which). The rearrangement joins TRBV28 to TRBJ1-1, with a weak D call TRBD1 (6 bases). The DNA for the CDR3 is TGTGCCAGCAGATTACAGGGTACGGGCACTGAAGCTTTCTTT. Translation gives CASRLQGTGTEAFF.